The sequence of this T cell receptor (beta chain) was determined in a study of OX40 agonist ivuxolimab in advanced cancers. Study-level information: Participants could have had prior anti-PD-1, anti-PD-L1 or anti-CTLA-4 therapy, and around 40% had some. Study-wide points: Researchers report that CD8+ T cells had, on average, more expanded clones than CD4+.

Autoimmune disease history or systemic immunosuppression was exclusionary. On this clone: The antigen is unknown.

Produced via immunoSEQ multiplex PCR; TCRdb's table is partial and in-frame only. The data contain about 76,000 clones, approximately 85% of them singletons. The sequencing here drew on CD4+ or CD8+ T cells sorted from blood, taken in a trial of the OX40 agonist ivuxolimab. This clonotype originated in an adult with an advanced solid tumor such as melanoma, head and neck, liver or kidney cancer.

The chain's CDR3 is CASSYTGTLNGYTF. In DNA, the CDR3 is TGCGCCAGCAGCTATACTGGGACGCTAAATGGCTACACCTTC. The gene calls are TRBV5-1 and TRBJ1-2; tentatively, D is TRBD1 (5 bases). The germline V gene has CDR1 SGHRS and CDR2 YFSETQ. This CDR3 region has 14 residues. V was shortened by 3 bases and J by 6 bases, with 15 bases between the two germline ends.